These T cell receptor beta chains were read from a single sample in a study of blood T cell repertoires in COVID-19. Libraries were prepared by immunoSEQ multiplex PCR; TCRdb keeps only in-frame clonotypes and omits some of them. Of about 230,000 clones listed, around four fifths are singletons. The sequencing input was peripheral blood. These receptors came from a woman between 70 and 85 years old with active or convalescent COVID-19. The CDR3 runs from the conserved cysteine through the conserved F or W. D genes are given only for firm matches. The listing skips clone size in some rows; elsewhere it reads once, few, many or a size class.

d_call	v_call	j_call	clone_size	cdr3_aa	cdr3_nt
.	TRBV9	TRBJ1-1	.	CASSVGTGLLNTEAFF	TGTGCCAGCAGCGTGGGAACAGGGCTTCTGAACACTGAAGCTTTCTTT
.	TRBV15	TRBJ2-7	.	CATSRDPYGSYEQYF	TGTGCCACCAGCAGAGATCCGTACGGCTCCTACGAGCAGTACTTC
.	TRBV6-6	TRBJ1-2	.	CASSDLTGRDGYTF	TGTGCCAGCAGCGACTTAACAGGGCGGGATGGCTACACCTTC
.	TRBV29-1	TRBJ2-7	.	CSVAGILSSYEQYF	TGCAGCGTTGCAGGGATACTCAGCTCCTACGAGCAGTACTTC
.	TRBV18	TRBJ1-5	.	CASSPQEQGVGQPQHF	TGTGCCAGCTCACCACAGGAACAGGGAGTAGGGCAGCCCCAGCATTTT
.	TRBV28	TRBJ1-2	few	CASRTGPNYGYTF	TGTGCCAGCAGAACAGGGCCGAACTATGGCTACACCTTC
TRBD2	TRBV28	TRBJ2-5	few	CASLGAGEETQYF	TGTGCCTCTTTAGGAGCGGGAGAGGAGACCCAGTACTTC
TRBD1	TRBV5-1	TRBJ2-3	.	CASSLQGVLTDTQYF	TGCGCCAGCAGCTTGCAGGGGGTATTGACAGATACGCAGTATTTT
.	TRBV6-2/TRBV6-3	TRBJ2-7	.	CASSYGRGPRTYEQYF	TGTGCCAGCAGTTACGGCCGCGGGCCAAGGACCTACGAGCAGTACTTC
.	TRBV28	TRBJ1-2	.	CASSFTDRLTF	TGTGCCAGCAGTTTTACGGACAGATTGACCTTC